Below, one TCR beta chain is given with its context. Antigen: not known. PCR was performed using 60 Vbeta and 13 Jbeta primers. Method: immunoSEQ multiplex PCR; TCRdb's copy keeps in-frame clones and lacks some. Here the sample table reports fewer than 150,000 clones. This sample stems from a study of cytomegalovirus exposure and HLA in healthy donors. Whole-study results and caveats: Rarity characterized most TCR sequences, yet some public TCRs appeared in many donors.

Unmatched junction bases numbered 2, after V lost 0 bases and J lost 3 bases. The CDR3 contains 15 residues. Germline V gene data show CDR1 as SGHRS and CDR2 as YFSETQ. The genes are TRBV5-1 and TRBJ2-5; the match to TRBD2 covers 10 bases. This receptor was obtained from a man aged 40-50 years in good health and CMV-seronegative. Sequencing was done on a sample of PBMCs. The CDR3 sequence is CASSLEAGGKETQYF. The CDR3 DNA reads TGCGCCAGCAGCTTGGAAGCGGGGGGGAAAGAGACCCAGTACTTC.